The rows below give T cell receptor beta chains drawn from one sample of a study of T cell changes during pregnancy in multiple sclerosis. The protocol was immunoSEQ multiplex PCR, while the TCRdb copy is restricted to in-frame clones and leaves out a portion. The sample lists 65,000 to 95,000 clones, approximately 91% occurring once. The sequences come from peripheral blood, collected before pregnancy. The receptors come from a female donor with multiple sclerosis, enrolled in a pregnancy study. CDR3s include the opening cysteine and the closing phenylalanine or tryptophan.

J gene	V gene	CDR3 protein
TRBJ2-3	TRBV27	CASSFGLDTDTQYF
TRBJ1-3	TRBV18	CASSSGGLGNTIYF
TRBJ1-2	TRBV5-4	CASSTRVGDYGYTF
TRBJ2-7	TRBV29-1	CSVGVAGSPSSYEQYF
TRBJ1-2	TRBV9	CASSVGPDYGYTF
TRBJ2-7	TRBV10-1	CASFSYRDRVPYEQYF
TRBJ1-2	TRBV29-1	CSGLGQNYGYTF
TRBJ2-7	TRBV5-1	CASSLVAGGAYEQYF
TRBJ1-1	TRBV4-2	CASSQLKGGQVKTEAFF
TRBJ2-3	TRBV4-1	CASSHLTGGRNTQYF
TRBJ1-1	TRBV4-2	CASSASPGSNTEAFF
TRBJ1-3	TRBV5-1	CASSDARQGPGNTIYF
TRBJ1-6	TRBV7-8	CASSLYRGSPLHF
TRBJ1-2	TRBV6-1	CASADTNYGYTF
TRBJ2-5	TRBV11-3	CASSAGGSWGQETQYF
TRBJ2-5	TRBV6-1	CASSEIATRETQYF
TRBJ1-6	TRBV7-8	CASSYYRDNSFLHF
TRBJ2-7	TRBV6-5	CASSPSSYEQYF
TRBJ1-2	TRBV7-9	CASSSQGGGYGYTF
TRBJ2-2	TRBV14	CASSQSRTGELFF
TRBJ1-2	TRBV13	CASSSGAGDGGYTF
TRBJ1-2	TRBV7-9	CASTTVNYGYTF
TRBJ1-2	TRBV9	CASSPRPGTTNGYTF
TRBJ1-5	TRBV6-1	CASSERDSSNQPQHF
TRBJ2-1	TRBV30	CAWMVGGSNEQFF
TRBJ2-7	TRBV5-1	CASSSSGTSGYEQYF
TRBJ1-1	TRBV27	CASTGGGQEAFF
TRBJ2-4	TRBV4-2	CASSQPRTSGTIQYF
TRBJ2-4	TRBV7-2	CASSPRGTSGGGIQYF
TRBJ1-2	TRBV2	CASSRGQGTNYGYTF
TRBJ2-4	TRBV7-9	CASSLFRGELLAKNIQYF
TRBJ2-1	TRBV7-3	CASSLTDRGRVVDEQFF
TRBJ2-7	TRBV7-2	CASSLWMAGASYEQYF
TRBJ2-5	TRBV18	CASSPDQGQETQYF
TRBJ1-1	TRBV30	CAWNPQGWNTEAFF
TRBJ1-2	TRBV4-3	CASSQDLGATNYGYTF
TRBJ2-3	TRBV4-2	CASSQALAVGPDTQYF
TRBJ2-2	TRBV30	CAWRARLDPGELFF
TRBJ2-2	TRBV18	CASSPYREEGGELFF
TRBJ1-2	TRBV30	CAWSQGSDYGYTF
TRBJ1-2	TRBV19	CASSPRQDPYYGYTF
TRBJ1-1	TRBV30	CAWTGARTETEAFF